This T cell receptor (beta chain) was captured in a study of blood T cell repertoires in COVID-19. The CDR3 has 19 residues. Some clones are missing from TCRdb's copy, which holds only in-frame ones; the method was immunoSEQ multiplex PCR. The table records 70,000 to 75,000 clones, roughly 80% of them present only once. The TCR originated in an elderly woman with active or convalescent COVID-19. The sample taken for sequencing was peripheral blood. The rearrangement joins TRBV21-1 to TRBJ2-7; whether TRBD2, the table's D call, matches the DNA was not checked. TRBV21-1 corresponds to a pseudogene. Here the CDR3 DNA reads TGTGCCAGCAGCAAAGGGCGGGGGACTAGCGGTTCACTGAACTACGAGCAGTACTTC. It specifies CASSKGRGTSGSLNYEQYF.